The 18 T cell receptor beta chains below all came from one sample that was sequenced in a study of blood T cell repertoires in COVID-19. Using immunoSEQ multiplex PCR, the repertoire was profiled, and TCRdb retains in-frame clones only, with some absent. The sample lists about 240,000 clones; around 86% were seen once. The sequenced material came from PBMCs or T cells enriched from blood (not recorded which). The receptors here all came from a woman aged 40-49 years with acute COVID-19.

This sequence joins TRBV10-3 and TRBJ1-6; D unclear. CDR1 ENHRY and CDR2 SYGVKD come from the germline V gene. The CDR3 is made up of 15 amino acids. The ends were cut back, 10 bases at V and 9 bases at J, with 22 bases in the middle. CDR3 DNA sequence: TGTGCCACCCAGCGGCTCCAGGACGGGATTTCACCCCTCCACTTT. Translation: CATQRLQDGISPLHF.

This clone was observed a few times. The rearrangement joins TRBV4-1 to TRBJ2-7; 10 bases map to TRBD1. This CDR3 spans 17 amino acids. Trimming removed 4 bases from V and 2 bases from J; junction bases left unmatched: 11. Germline CDR1 and CDR2: MGHRA and YSYEKL. The CDR3 loop is CASSPEETGTGAYEQYF. The CDR3, as DNA: TGCGCCAGCAGCCCAGAAGAAACCGGGACAGGGGCCTACGAGCAGTACTTC.

This clone has only one observation. The chain has TRBV30 and TRBJ1-3, with D possibly matching TRBD1 (6 bases). This CDR3 spans 15 amino acids. V was clipped by 2 bases and J by 11 bases, with 22 bases between them. CDR1 GTSNPN and CDR2 SVGIG come from the germline V gene (reference sequence). CDR3 protein: CAWSFPGHYSGSIYF. In DNA, the CDR3 is TGTGCCTGGAGTTTCCCGGGACACTACTCAGGATCCATATATTTT.

The CDR3 sequence is CASSQEESGSGSGEQYF. The CDR3 nucleotides are TGCGCCAGCAGCCAAGAAGAGAGCGGGAGCGGGTCTGGCGAGCAGTACTTC. V and J are TRBV4-1 and TRBJ2-7; TRBD2 matches at 8 bases. This CDR3 is built from 17 residues. CDR1 and CDR2 (germline): MGHRA, YSYEKL. V gave up 0 bases and J gave up 6 bases; unmatched junction bases: 13.

The rearrangement joins TRBV7-6 to TRBJ2-7, with 8 positions matching TRBD1. The CDR3 extends over 15 amino acids. With V trimmed by 8 bases and J by 2 bases, 11 bases remained unmatched. Germline CDR1 SGHVS, CDR2 FNYEAQ. In DNA form, the CDR3 reads TGTGCCAGCCGTAGTACGGGGACAGGAACCTACGAGCAGTACTTC. Its translation: CASRSTGTGTYEQYF.

The rearrangement joins TRBV6-1 to TRBJ1-2; possible D gene TRBD1, 6 bases. The ends were cut back, 0 bases at V and 0 bases at J, with 8 bases in the middle. The V gene's germline CDR1 is MNHNS and CDR2 SASEGT. This CDR3 comprises 15 residues. Here the CDR3 reads CASSEANRANYGYTF. CDR3 in DNA: TGTGCCAGCAGTGAAGCTAACAGGGCTAACTATGGCTACACCTTC.

The rearrangement joins TRBV12-3 or TRBV12-4 to TRBJ1-1; D remains ambiguous. Between the trimmed V and J ends, which lost 2 bases and 12 bases, there was a span of 10 bases. CDR3 length: 11 amino acids. CDR3: CASSLSGSPFF. The DNA for the CDR3 is TGTGCCAGCAGTTTATCAGGTTCGCCTTTCTTT.

For the CDR3, the DNA is TGTGCCAGCTCCAGTGCGGGAGGGCCCAATGAGCAGTTCTTC. Translation: CASSSAGGPNEQFF. The chain combines TRBV7-3 with TRBJ2-1; 9 bases align to TRBD2. V gave up 8 bases and J gave up 6 bases; unmatched junction bases: 8. Germline V gives CDR1 SGHTA, CDR2 FQGTGA. CDR3 size: 14 residues.

The chain uses TRBV4-1 and TRBJ1-2; unclear D gene. The CDR3 contains 15 residues. V was trimmed by 3 bases and J by 1 base, leaving 12 bases between them. The germline V gene encodes CDR1 MGHRA and CDR2 YSYEKL. Written as DNA, the CDR3 is TGCGCCAGCAGCCATACCGACACGATTAACTATGGCTACACCTTC. Encoded protein: CASSHTDTINYGYTF.

This chain joins TRBV29-1 and TRBJ1-2; 10 nucleotides agree with TRBD1. Looked up from germline, CDR1 is SQVTM and CDR2 is ANQGSEA. This CDR3 spans 13 amino acids. J gave up 7 bases and V 7 bases, and 9 bases lay outside the gene matches. CDR3 bases: TGCAGCGGTTGGGGACAGGGGCAGGGTGGCTACACCTTC. It translates to CSGWGQGQGGYTF.

The chain has TRBV9 and TRBJ1-6; D might be TRBD1 (5 bases). The V and J ends lost 0 bases and 7 bases respectively, with 11 bases between them. Germline lookup yields CDR1 SGDLS and CDR2 YYNGEE. The CDR3 is made up of 15 amino acids. CDR3 in amino acids: CASSVAGNGNSPLHF. The DNA for the CDR3 is TGTGCCAGCAGCGTAGCAGGGAATGGGAATTCACCCCTCCACTTT. Supplemented by reference TRBV9 and TRBJ1-6, the full variable domain reads DSGVTQTPKHLITATGQRVTLRCSPRSGDLSVYWYQQSLDQGLQFLIQYYNGEERAKGNILERFSAQQFPDLHSELNLSSLELGDSALYFCASSVAGNGNSPLHFGNGTRLTVT.

This clone was seen only once. The chain has TRBV19 and TRBJ2-2; TRBD2 is a possible D gene (6 bases). V shed 7 bases and J shed 5 bases, with 14 bases lying between them. CDR3 size: 14 residues. Per germline, CDR1 LNHDA and CDR2 SQIVND (reference sequence). The CDR3 DNA reads as TGTGCCAGTACTATCGGGGGTAGTACCGGGGAGCTGTTTTTT. It specifies CASTIGGSTGELFF.

The rearrangement links TRBV27 to TRBJ1-1; D possibly corresponds to TRBD1 (5 bases). Germline V gene data show CDR1 as MNHEY and CDR2 as SMNVEV (reference sequence). V lost 7 bases, J lost 1 base, and 19 bases lay in between. The CDR3 length is 16 residues. The CDR3 is CASIRGKGQRNTEAFF. For the CDR3, the DNA is TGTGCCAGCATCCGGGGGAAGGGTCAAAGGAACACTGAAGCTTTCTTT.

The V call is TRBV5-1, the J call TRBJ1-6; D perhaps matches TRBD1 (6 bases). The CDR3 runs 16 residues. Germline CDR1 reads SGHRS; CDR2 reads YFSETQ. Trimming removed 5 bases from V and 0 bases from J, with 12 bases in between. The CDR3 is CASRLTQGSYNSPLHF. The CDR3, as DNA: TGCGCCAGCAGACTCACACAGGGCTCCTATAATTCACCCCTCCACTTT.

The chain couples TRBV29-1 to TRBJ2-1; D is perhaps TRBD2 (6 bases). This CDR3 region has 13 residues. From germline, CDR1 is SQVTM and CDR2 ANQGSEA. Trimming removed 4 bases at V and 4 bases at J, with 11 bases between. CDR3 residues: CSVGYREYNEQFF. CDR3 coding DNA: TGCAGCGTTGGGTACCGGGAGTACAATGAGCAGTTCTTC.

The V call is TRBV27, the J call TRBJ2-7; D is unresolved. Germline V CDR1 and CDR2: MNHEY, SMNVEV (reference sequence). The CDR3 totals 12 residues. Trimming removed 5 bases from V and 1 base from J, with 6 bases in between. Here the CDR3 reads CASSSESYEQYF. CDR3 DNA sequence: TGTGCCAGCAGTAGTGAGTCCTACGAGCAGTACTTC.

The V call is TRBV7-9, the J call TRBJ2-5; 8 bases are a match to TRBD2. V lost 3 bases to trimming and J lost 7 bases; unmatched junction nucleotides: 13. Germline V gene sequence: CDR1 SEHNR, CDR2 FQNEAQ (reference sequence). The CDR3 runs to 16 residues. This chain's CDR3 is CASSLAGTRGFGTQYF. In DNA, the CDR3 is TGTGCCAGCAGCTTGGCCGGGACTAGAGGTTTTGGGACCCAGTACTTC.

The chain employs TRBV2 and TRBJ1-1; no definite D call. The CDR3 is 13 amino acids. With 4 bases removed from V and 0 bases from J, the gap between germline ends came to 6 bases. The germline V gene has CDR1 SNHLY and CDR2 FYNNEI. CDR3 loop: CASSVGLNTEAFF. CDR3 in DNA: TGTGCCAGCAGTGTGGGCTTGAACACTGAAGCTTTCTTT.